These 28 T cell receptor beta chains originate from one sample sequenced in a study of T-cell memory formation after mild COVID-19. Each CDR3 protein gets one entry after TCRdb re-called the 5' RACE reads with MiXCR. The sample holds more than 300,000 distinct CDR3 sequences; more than 13% are singletons and the top ten take approximately 22%. Sequencing was performed on PBMCs or a T cell subset sorted from them (not recorded which). These receptors all stem from a man aged 18 to 30 who had mild COVID-19 (a few samples of this study predate the infection). Cell type and time point are not known.

This clonotype was counted a few times. The chain has TRBV10-2 and TRBJ1-2, with 8 nucleotides matching TRBD1. From germline, CDR1 is WSHSY and CDR2 SAAADI. V lost 8 bases to trimming and J lost 5 bases; unmatched junction nucleotides: 10. CDR3 length: 14 amino acids. CDR3 protein: CASGLLRGRYGYTF. The CDR3 bases are TGCGCCAGCGGACTGCTCAGGGGGCGGTATGGCTACACCTTC.

This clonotype occurred a few times. V gene TRBV3-1 combines with J gene TRBJ1-1, with 7 positions matching TRBD1. The germline CDR1 and CDR2 sequences are LGHDT and YNNKEL (reference sequence). This CDR3 is built from 15 residues. V lost 4 bases, J lost 3 bases, and 8 bases stayed unmatched. CDR3 region: CASSPRQGMDTEAFF. DNA of the CDR3: TGTGCCAGCAGCCCTCGACAGGGAATGGACACTGAAGCTTTCTTT.

This clonotype was observed a few times. V gene TRBV19 combines with J gene TRBJ1-2; 7 positions agree with TRBD1. There are 14 residues in the CDR3. Germline trimming cut 6 bases from V and 4 bases from J; bases unmatched to any gene: 8. Germline V lookup: CDR1 LNHDA, CDR2 SQIVND (reference sequence). For the CDR3, the DNA is TGTGCCAGTAGCAGCAACAGGGGAGCCTATGGCTACACCTTC. It is translated as CASSSNRGAYGYTF.

The V gene is TRBV9, the J gene TRBJ1-2, with D unclear. This CDR3 contains 18 residues. Germline CDR1 and CDR2: SGDLS and YYNGEE. Trimming removed 5 bases at V and 0 bases at J, with 23 bases between. CDR3 bases: TGTGCCAGCAGGGTAATCTCCTTCCCCGACGGACCTAACTATGGCTACACCTTC. It encodes CASRVISFPDGPNYGYTF.

The chain is built from TRBV18 and TRBJ2-3; D is perhaps TRBD1 (5 bases). Germline loops: CDR1 KGHSH, CDR2 LQKENI. The ends were cut back, 3 bases at V and 4 bases at J, with 11 bases in the middle. The CDR3 has 14 residues. In nucleotides, the CDR3 is TGTGCCAGCTCACCCCTGGACAAGCCAGATACGCAGTATTTT. Translated: CASSPLDKPDTQYF. The entire variable domain, with the rest obtained from reference TRBV18 and TRBJ2-3, is as follows: NAGVMQNPRHLVRRRGQEARLRCSPMKGHSHVYWYRQLPEEGLKFMVYLQKENIIDESGMPKERFSAEFPKEGPSILRIQQVVRGDSAAYFCASSPLDKPDTQYFGPGTRLTVL.

This clonotype was recorded at least ten times. The DNA of the CDR3 is TGTGCCAGCAGCCCCGGGTGGGGGAACACTGAAGCTTTCTTT. Translation gives CASSPGWGNTEAFF. The chain recombines TRBV7-3 with TRBJ1-1; no firm D call. V was pared by 5 bases and J by 1 base, with 11 bases between. From germline, CDR1 is SGHTA and CDR2 FQGTGA. The CDR3 runs 14 residues. Drawing the rest from reference TRBV7-3 and TRBJ1-1, the complete variable domain is GAGVSQTPSNKVTEKGKYVELRCDPISGHTALYWYRQSLGQGPEFLIYFQGTGAADDSGLPNDRFFAVRPEGSVSTLKIQRTERGDSAVYLCASSPGWGNTEAFFGQGTRLTVV.

This clonotype was detected many times. The chain has TRBV27 and TRBJ1-6; 10 bases line up with TRBD1. This CDR3 has 16 amino acids. Germline V gives CDR1 MNHEY, CDR2 SMNVEV (reference sequence). The V and J ends lost 5 bases and 8 bases, in that order; junction bases with no gene match: 9. This CDR3 is CASSRRSGTGDSPLHF. In DNA form, the CDR3 reads TGTGCCAGCAGTCGACGATCCGGGACAGGGGATTCACCCCTCCACTTT.

Only a few counts were recorded for this clonotype. This rearrangement joins TRBV5-5 to TRBJ1-6; TRBD1 matches 10 bases. Germline V CDR1 and CDR2: SGHKS, YYEKEE (reference sequence). J lost 8 bases, V lost 6 bases, and 5 bases had no gene match. The CDR3 loop spans 14 amino acids. Here the CDR3 reads CASTQGQGYSPLHF. The CDR3 DNA reads TGTGCCAGCACCCAGGGACAGGGGTATTCACCCCTCCACTTT.

The rearrangement uses TRBV4-1 and TRBJ2-1; 9 nucleotides align to TRBD2. Germline assignment: CDR1 MGHRA and CDR2 YSYEKL. V shed 4 bases, J shed 8 bases, and the junction held 6 bases outside the gene matches. The CDR3 runs 14 residues. CDR3 region: CASSPWTSEDEQFF. CDR3 bases: TGCGCCAGCAGCCCTTGGACTAGCGAGGATGAGCAGTTCTTC.

This clonotype was found a few times. This sequence joins TRBV7-3 and TRBJ1-1; no clear D gene. The V and J ends lost 4 bases and 8 bases respectively, with 14 bases between them. Germline loops: CDR1 SGHTA, CDR2 FQGTGA. The CDR3 loop spans 13 amino acids. The CDR3: CASSSTDRTEAFF. The CDR3 coding sequence is TGTGCCAGCAGCTCGACGGATCGTACCGAAGCTTTCTTT.

In its sample, this clonotype was seen a few times. V and J are TRBV9 and TRBJ2-7, with D perhaps matching TRBD1 (6 bases). V was trimmed by 0 bases and J by 6 bases, leaving 7 bases between them. CDR3 size: 12 residues. CDR1 and CDR2 (germline): SGDLS, YYNGEE. The DNA of the CDR3 is TGTGCCAGCAGCGTAGAGGGGGTCGAGCAGTACTTC. It encodes CASSVEGVEQYF.

This clonotype was detected only a few times. The chain joins TRBV27 to TRBJ2-5; 12 bases align to TRBD1. This CDR3 has 14 amino acids. Trimming cost V 9 bases and J 5 bases; bases outside gene matches: 7. The germline V gene has CDR1 MNHEY and CDR2 SMNVEV (reference sequence). For the CDR3, the DNA is TGTGCCAGGAGTACCGGGACAGGGGGCGAGACCCAGTACTTC. Amino acids: CARSTGTGGETQYF.

This clonotype showed up just a few times. This chain joins TRBV20-1 and TRBJ2-2; the match to TRBD2 covers 8 bases. This CDR3 is 14 amino acids long. CDR1 is DFQATT, CDR2 SNEGSKA, per germline (reference sequence). Unmatched junction bases numbered 3, after V lost 2 bases and J lost 4 bases. In nucleotides, the CDR3 is TGCAGTGCTAGAAATGCGGGGGGCACCGGGGAGCTGTTTTTT. Translating gives CSARNAGGTGELFF.

This clonotype was observed a single time. The gene calls are TRBV7-2 and TRBJ2-2; D ambiguous. Trimming took 6 bases from V and 3 from J, leaving 11 bases between them. Germline V gene lookup returns CDR1 SGHTA and CDR2 FQGNSA. This CDR3 comprises 14 residues. The DNA of the CDR3 is TGTGCCAGCAGTCCCGGACCATACACCGGGGAGCTGTTTTTT. As protein: CASSPGPYTGELFF.

This clonotype was picked up a small number of times. The gene calls are TRBV5-4 and TRBJ2-4; 7 nucleotides match TRBD1. Looked up from germline, CDR1 is SGHNT and CDR2 is YYREEE (reference sequence). With V trimmed by 5 bases and J by 9 bases, 11 bases remained unmatched. This CDR3 has 14 residues. The CDR3 is CASREATGDIIQYF. The CDR3 DNA follows: TGTGCCAGCAGGGAAGCTACAGGGGATATCATTCAGTACTTC.

This clonotype was picked up a small number of times. This chain links TRBV5-1 with TRBJ2-1, with D perhaps given as TRBD1 or TRBD2 (5 bases each). Trimming took off 7 bases at V and 8 bases at J, with 22 bases between the two ends. Germline V gene sequence: CDR1 SGHRS, CDR2 YFSETQ. This CDR3 comprises 15 residues. CDR3 protein: CASSTPGPQADEQFF. DNA for the CDR3: TGCGCCAGCTCCACCCCGGGACCCCAGGCGGATGAGCAGTTCTTC.

The V gene is TRBV19, the J gene TRBJ1-5; 7 nucleotides agree with TRBD1. This CDR3 has 16 residues. The germline V gene encodes CDR1 LNHDA and CDR2 SQIVND (reference sequence). J lost 7 bases, V lost 1 base, and 10 bases had no gene match. The CDR3 DNA is TGTGCCAGTAGTATAGGTGGGACAGTGGGACTGCAGCCCCAGCATTTT. Translating it yields CASSIGGTVGLQPQHF.

The J gene is TRBJ2-7, the V gene TRBV20-1, with 10 bases identical to TRBD1. CDR3 length: 13 amino acids. V gave up 4 bases and J gave up 5 bases; unmatched junction bases: 5. Germline V CDR1 and CDR2: DFQATT, SNEGSKA (reference sequence). The DNA of the CDR3 is TGCAGTGCTATCGGGACAGGGGACCACGAGCAGTACTTC. Protein: CSAIGTGDHEQYF.

The chain combines TRBV4-3 with TRBJ1-2; D is unresolved. V shed 0 bases and J shed 8 bases, with 13 bases lying between them. This CDR3 has 14 amino acids. Germline values: CDR1 LGHNA, CDR2 YSLEER. This chain's CDR3 is CASSQDPGSGGYTF. CDR3 nucleotide sequence: TGCGCCAGCAGCCAAGATCCGGGAAGTGGCGGCTACACCTTC.

This clonotype was counted many times. This chain joins TRBV29-1 and TRBJ1-1; D is possibly TRBD1 (5 bases). The CDR3 is made up of 12 amino acids. CDR1 is SQVTM, CDR2 ANQGSEA, per germline. Trimming removed 3 bases at V and 5 bases at J, with 10 bases between. The CDR3: CSVERPGTEAFF. The DNA of the CDR3 is TGCAGCGTTGAGCGACCAGGGACTGAAGCTTTCTTT.

This chain links TRBV5-1 with TRBJ2-5, with a tentative D call TRBD1 (6 bases). The CDR3 loop spans 15 amino acids. The V gene's germline CDR1 is SGHRS and CDR2 YFSETQ. V was trimmed by 3 bases and J by 3 bases, leaving 15 bases between them. CDR3 in DNA: TGCGCCAGCAGCTCGATCTGGACAGAAGAAGAGACCCAGTACTTC. Amino acids: CASSSIWTEEETQYF.

This clonotype was seen ten or more times. The chain employs TRBV12-3 or TRBV12-4 and TRBJ2-7, with 10 bases identical to TRBD2. Germline trimming cut 3 bases from V and 2 bases from J; bases unmatched to any gene: 13. The CDR3 covers 18 residues. Written as DNA, the CDR3 is TGTGCCAGCAGTTTTTTTCCAGCGGGGGGGCCTATACCCTACGAGCAGTACTTC. Translated, it gives CASSFFPAGGPIPYEQYF.

The sample holds a few counts of this clonotype. The chain recombines TRBV18 with TRBJ1-4; a possible D gene is TRBD1 (5 bases). CDR3 length: 15 amino acids. V gave up 3 bases and J gave up 6 bases, with 14 bases separating them. Per the germline V gene, CDR1 is KGHSH and CDR2 is LQKENI. The DNA of the CDR3 is TGTGCCAGCTCACCGTACTCGGGGGAGGATGAAAAACTGTTTTTT. Its protein is CASSPYSGEDEKLFF.

The chain is built from TRBV6-1 and TRBJ2-7, with TRBD1 matching over 12 bases. The germline V gene encodes CDR1 MNHNS and CDR2 SASEGT. The CDR3 contains 17 residues. The trim removed 6 bases at V and 0 bases at J, leaving 9 bases unmatched. The CDR3 coding sequence is TGTGCCAGCAGCAATGCCCGGGACAGGGGGCTCTCCTACGAGCAGTACTTC. Translated: CASSNARDRGLSYEQYF.

This chain links TRBV4-3 with TRBJ1-4; D gene unclear. This CDR3 region has 14 residues. With 1 base removed from V and 4 bases from J, the gap between germline ends came to 7 bases. The germline V gene has CDR1 LGHNA and CDR2 YSLEER. CDR3 sequence: CASSQGAVNEKLFF. CDR3 sequence (DNA): TGCGCCAGCAGCCAAGGAGCAGTTAATGAAAAACTGTTTTTT.

This clonotype was picked up a small number of times. V gene TRBV11-2 combines with J gene TRBJ2-3; D is uncertain. Germline V gives CDR1 SGHAT, CDR2 FQNNGV. The CDR3 runs 14 residues. V lost 1 base, J lost 3 bases, and 8 bases lay in between. The CDR3: CASSLVPETDTQYF. CDR3 bases: TGTGCCAGCAGCTTAGTGCCAGAGACAGATACGCAGTATTTT.

The CDR3 region is CATSDPNQPQHF. The CDR3 DNA sequence: TGTGCCACCAGTGATCCCAATCAGCCCCAGCATTTT. The J gene is TRBJ1-5, the V gene TRBV24-1; D not certain. This CDR3 region has 12 residues. The germline V gene has CDR1 KGHDR and CDR2 SFDVKD. Trimming removed 3 bases from V and 3 bases from J, with 2 bases in between.

This clonotype was recorded a few times. The chain uses TRBV3-1 and TRBJ2-4; 14 positions agree with TRBD2. CDR1 is LGHDT, CDR2 YNNKEL, per germline (reference sequence). J gave up 8 bases and V 0 bases, and 3 bases lay outside the gene matches. The CDR3 consists of 16 residues. The chain's CDR3 is CASSQEETSGGDIQYF. The CDR3 DNA sequence: TGTGCCAGCAGCCAAGAAGAGACTAGCGGGGGGGACATTCAGTACTTC.